The T cell receptor beta chain under discussion was sequenced for a study of cytomegalovirus exposure and HLA in healthy donors. General study findings and limits: One cluster of highly shared sequence variants probably arose as a sequencing artifact. TCR beta V- and J-gene trimming was later associated with a missense DCLRE1C variant. DRB1 had the most TCR associations and HLA-C the fewest, a later analysis found, with rates varying by HLA locus.

This clone was recorded a few times. Its cognate antigen is unknown. The PCR was carried out with 60 Vbeta primers and 13 Jbeta primers. Measured with immunoSEQ multiplex PCR; TCRdb has only the in-frame clones, and not every one. This table holds around 170,000 clones, around 83% found once. The clonotype was recovered from a woman aged 18-30 years in good health and CMV-seronegative. Sequenced: PBMCs.

CDR3 protein: CASSVVTGGGLGKNIQYF. The CDR3 bases are TGTGCCAGCAGTGTTGTGACAGGGGGAGGGTTGGGAAAAAACATTCAGTACTTC. This chain links TRBV2 with TRBJ2-4; 9 nucleotides match TRBD1. The V gene end was trimmed by 4 bases and the J gene end by 4 bases; junction bases not matched to a gene: 14. This CDR3 comprises 18 residues. Germline V gives CDR1 SNHLY, CDR2 FYNNEI.